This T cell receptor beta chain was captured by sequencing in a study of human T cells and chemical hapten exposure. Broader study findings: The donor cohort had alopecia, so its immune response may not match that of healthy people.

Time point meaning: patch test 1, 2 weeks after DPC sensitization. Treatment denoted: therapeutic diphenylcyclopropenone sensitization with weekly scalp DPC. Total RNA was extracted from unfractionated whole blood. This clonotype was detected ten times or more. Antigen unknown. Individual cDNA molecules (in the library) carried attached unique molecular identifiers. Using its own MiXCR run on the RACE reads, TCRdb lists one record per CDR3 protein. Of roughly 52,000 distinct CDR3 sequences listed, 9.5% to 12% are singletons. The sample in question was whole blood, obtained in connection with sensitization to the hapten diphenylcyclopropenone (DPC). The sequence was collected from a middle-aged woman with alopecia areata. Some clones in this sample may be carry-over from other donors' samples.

CDR3 residues: CASSYSVTGKVEAFF. Written as DNA, the CDR3 is TGTGCCAGCAGTTACTCCGTAACAGGGAAGGTTGAAGCTTTCTTT. This chain connects TRBV6-6 to TRBJ1-1, with a possible D match to TRBD1 (6 bases). The germline V and J ends were trimmed by 0 bases and 7 bases, with 15 bases remaining between them. The CDR3 runs 15 residues. The V gene's germline CDR1 is MNHNY and CDR2 SVGAGI (reference sequence).